Listed here are 25 T cell receptor beta chains from one sample, sequenced in a study of T cell responses to AZD1222 COVID-19 vaccine. This table comes from immunoSEQ multiplex PCR, and its TCRdb copy is limited to in-frame clones, with some not included. The table lists about 140,000 clones, approximately 92% of them singletons. The sample was peripheral blood, taken on day 0 of AZD1222 vaccination. The origin of the receptors is an adult in good health.

V gene TRBV9 combines with J gene TRBJ2-2, with 7 bases identical to TRBD1. From germline, CDR1 is SGDLS and CDR2 YYNGEE. The CDR3 is 14 residues long. V lost 4 bases and J lost 3; bases outside the gene matches: 3. The CDR3 protein is CASSRDSYTGELFF. The CDR3, as DNA: TGTGCCAGCAGCCGGGACAGCTACACCGGGGAGCTGTTTTTT.

The J gene is TRBJ2-3, the V gene TRBV11-1; perhaps TRBD2 as D (6 bases). Trimming pared 8 bases from V and 4 bases from J, leaving 13 bases between. The CDR3 has 13 residues. CDR1 and CDR2 (germline): SGHAT, FQDESV (reference sequence). CDR3 loop: CASGKLASDTQYF. The CDR3 DNA reads TGTGCCAGCGGGAAACTAGCCTCAGATACGCAGTATTTT.

This chain connects TRBV11-1 to TRBJ1-2; no reliable D call. Germline V gene data show CDR1 as SGHAT and CDR2 as FQDESV (reference sequence). The CDR3 contains 13 residues. V gave up 5 bases and J gave up 8 bases, with 15 bases separating them. CDR3 sequence reads: CASSPRGWAGYTF. For the CDR3, the DNA is TGTGCCAGCAGCCCCCGTGGGTGGGCCGGCTACACCTTC.

The rearrangement links TRBV2 to TRBJ2-7; D may be TRBD1 (6 bases). Germline CDR1 and CDR2: SNHLY and FYNNEI. Trimming removed 9 bases from V and 3 bases from J, with 21 bases in between. The CDR3 is made up of 15 amino acids. CDR3 in amino acids: CASNRDLSVIYEQYF. The CDR3 DNA reads as TGTGCCAGTAACAGGGATCTTAGCGTAATCTACGAGCAGTACTTC.

This chain uses TRBV7-3 with TRBJ2-2; 9 nucleotides line up with TRBD2. CDR1 and CDR2 from the germline V gene are SGHTA and FQGTGA. The CDR3 runs to 15 residues. Losses at the gene ends were 3 bases for V and 4 bases for J; bases not matched to a gene: 3. The CDR3 sequence: CASSLASGVTGELFF. The CDR3 nucleotides read TGTGCCAGCAGCTTGGCTAGCGGGGTCACCGGGGAGCTGTTTTTT.

The V call is TRBV10-3, the J call TRBJ2-5, with a possible D match to TRBD1 (5 bases). Trimming removed 6 bases from V and 3 bases from J, with 14 bases in between. Germline CDR1 and CDR2: ENHRY and SYGVKD. The CDR3 is 14 residues long. As DNA, the CDR3 is TGTGCCATCAGGGCAGGGCTACCCGAAGAGACCCAGTACTTC. This gives the protein CAIRAGLPEETQYF.

This chain links TRBV24-1 with TRBJ1-6; D uncertain. The CDR3 loop spans 12 amino acids. CDR1 is KGHDR, CDR2 SFDVKD, per germline. Trimming cost V 4 bases and J 12 bases, with 9 bases left between them. The CDR3 DNA is TGTGCCACCAGTGAAGCCCGTGGACCCCTCCACTTT. It codes for CATSEARGPLHF.

The V gene is TRBV4-2, the J gene TRBJ2-7; maybe TRBD2 (5 bases). The CDR3 contains 14 residues. With 4 bases removed from V and 5 bases from J, the gap between germline ends came to 15 bases. Germline V gives CDR1 LGHNA, CDR2 YNFKEQ. The CDR3 sequence is CASSLYPSGDEQYF. The CDR3 DNA is TGTGCCAGCAGCCTTTATCCTTCCGGGGACGAGCAGTACTTC.

The chain uses TRBV28 and TRBJ2-7, with TRBD2 matching 10 bases. Trimming took 6 bases from V and 3 from J; bases not matched to a gene: 5. This CDR3 contains 14 residues. Germline V gene sequence: CDR1 MDHEN, CDR2 SYDVKM. CDR3 sequence (DNA): TGTGCCAGCAGCGAGGCTAGCGGGAGCTACGAGCAGTACTTC. Amino acid sequence: CASSEASGSYEQYF.

V is TRBV18 and J is TRBJ2-3, with D unresolved. Trimming stripped 0 bases from V and 1 base from J, with 11 bases between. The germline CDR1 and CDR2 sequences are KGHSH and LQKENI. This CDR3 contains 16 residues. The CDR3 spells CASSPPSQSRTDTQYF. The CDR3 DNA follows: TGTGCCAGCTCACCACCGTCACAGAGCCGCACAGATACGCAGTATTTT.

The chain couples TRBV23-1 to TRBJ1-5; D possibly corresponds to TRBD1 (6 bases). TRBV23-1 is reported as an ORF; its role is uncertain. The CDR3 totals 16 residues. V was shortened by 8 bases and J by 4 bases, with 21 bases between the two germline ends. The CDR3 sequence is CASESSDCQGNQPQHF. CDR3 DNA: TGCGCCAGCGAGTCGTCGGATTGTCAGGGGAATCAGCCCCAGCATTTT.

The gene calls are TRBV28 and TRBJ2-7; the match to TRBD2 covers 10 bases. Per the germline V gene, CDR1 is MDHEN and CDR2 is SYDVKM. Unmatched junction bases numbered 11, after V lost 2 bases and J lost 7 bases. The CDR3 is 16 residues long. The CDR3 here is CASSLRFASGRDEQYF. CDR3 DNA sequence: TGTGCCAGCAGTTTAAGGTTTGCTAGCGGGAGAGATGAGCAGTACTTC. Filled out from reference TRBV28 and TRBJ2-7, the complete variable domain reads DVKVTQSSRYLVKRTGEKVFLECVQDMDHENMFWYRQDPGLGLRLIYFSYDVKMKEKGDIPEGYSVSREKKERFSLILESASTNQTSMYLCASSLRFASGRDEQYFGPGTRLTVT.

This sequence joins TRBV18 and TRBJ1-3; D gene unclear. Between the trimmed V and J ends, which lost 4 bases and 0 bases, there was a span of 16 bases. The CDR3 consists of 17 residues. Germline V lookup: CDR1 KGHSH, CDR2 LQKENI. The CDR3 loop is CASSQTAPGPSGNTIYF. CDR3 in DNA: TGTGCCAGCTCACAAACCGCGCCAGGTCCCTCTGGAAACACCATATATTTT.

This rearrangement joins TRBV6-1 to TRBJ2-3, with 9 bases that match TRBD2. CDR3 length: 15 residues. The V and J ends lost 2 bases and 1 base, in that order; junction bases with no gene match: 1. The germline V gene has CDR1 MNHNS and CDR2 SASEGT. The CDR3, as DNA: TGTGCCAGCAGTGAACGCGGGGGGGGCACAGATACGCAGTATTTT. Amino acid sequence: CASSERGGGTDTQYF.

The chain joins TRBV27 to TRBJ1-2; D perhaps matches TRBD1 (5 bases). Trimming took off 2 bases at V and 4 bases at J, with 17 bases between the two ends. Looked up from germline, CDR1 is MNHEY and CDR2 is SMNVEV (reference sequence). CDR3 length: 16 residues. CDR3 residues: CASSLIPRRRGYGYTF. Here the CDR3 DNA reads TGTGCCAGCAGTTTAATTCCCCGCAGGAGGGGCTATGGCTACACCTTC.

The chain is built from TRBV9 and TRBJ1-1; perhaps TRBD1 as D (5 bases). Germline CDR1 SGDLS, CDR2 YYNGEE. The V and J ends lost 0 bases and 1 base respectively, with 7 bases between them. The CDR3 runs 14 residues. CDR3 sequence (DNA): TGTGCCAGCAGCGTAGTAGGGGAGAACACTGAAGCTTTCTTT. Translated, it gives CASSVVGENTEAFF.

The V and J genes are TRBV9 and TRBJ2-1; possibly TRBD1 for D (6 bases). Trimming shortened V by 0 bases and J by 8 bases, and 12 bases separated the two germline ends. This CDR3 spans 14 amino acids. In germline, CDR1 is SGDLS, CDR2 YYNGEE. The CDR3 region is CASSVEWGRYEQFF. The CDR3 DNA sequence: TGTGCCAGCAGCGTAGAATGGGGGCGCTATGAGCAGTTCTTC.

J is TRBJ1-2 and V is TRBV6-5, with D unresolved. Per germline, CDR1 MNHEY and CDR2 SVGAGI. The ends were cut back, 4 bases at V and 5 bases at J, with 17 bases in the middle. The CDR3 runs to 15 residues. The CDR3 nucleotides read TGTGCCAGCAGTTTATTTAGTAATGGTCTGTATGGCTACACCTTC. Its translation: CASSLFSNGLYGYTF.

The V call is TRBV7-3, the J call TRBJ1-1, with 8 bases fitting TRBD1. The length of the CDR3 is 17 residues. V was pared by 3 bases and J by 4 bases, with 13 bases of the junction left unmatched. Germline V gene lookup returns CDR1 SGHTA and CDR2 FQGTGA. CDR3 amino acids: CASSLAAQGAHSTEAFF. In DNA form, the CDR3 reads TGTGCCAGCAGCTTGGCCGCCCAGGGGGCGCATAGCACTGAAGCTTTCTTT.

The chain joins TRBV2 to TRBJ1-3; D uncertain. Trimming removed 6 bases from V and 4 bases from J, with 10 bases in between. Germline assignment: CDR1 SNHLY and CDR2 FYNNEI. This CDR3 region has 13 residues. For the CDR3, the DNA is TGTGCCAGCAGCGCAACGACCGGAAACACCATATATTTT. It codes for CASSATTGNTIYF.

This chain links TRBV25-1 with TRBJ2-3; 7 nucleotides match TRBD1. The germline V gene encodes CDR1 MGHDK and CDR2 SYGVNS. V lost 6 bases, J lost 2 bases, and 11 bases stayed unmatched. The CDR3 loop spans 16 amino acids. In DNA, the CDR3 is TGTGCCAGCAGCCCTCGACAGGGAGTTTCCACAGATACGCAGTATTTT. This translates into CASSPRQGVSTDTQYF.

The chain has TRBV5-1 and TRBJ1-2; D is undetermined. The germline V gene encodes CDR1 SGHRS and CDR2 YFSETQ. Trimming removed 3 bases at V and 2 bases at J, with 17 bases between. CDR3 length: 16 residues. Here the CDR3 reads CASSYGISRPNYGYTF. CDR3 DNA sequence: TGCGCCAGCAGCTATGGTATATCGCGGCCCAACTATGGCTACACCTTC.

The rearrangement links TRBV5-1 to TRBJ2-7, with D possibly matching TRBD2 (6 bases). V shed 4 bases and J shed 2 bases, with 13 bases lying between them. The CDR3 consists of 14 residues. Germline CDR1 reads SGHRS; CDR2 reads YFSETQ. CDR3 amino acids: CASSLNSGAYEQYF. CDR3 in DNA: TGCGCCAGCAGCCTAAATAGCGGCGCCTACGAGCAGTACTTC.

The V and J genes are TRBV11-2 and TRBJ2-7; 10 bases match TRBD2. Germline CDR1 reads SGHAT; CDR2 reads FQNNGV. The CDR3 totals 15 residues. V dropped 4 bases and J dropped 5; count of bases not matched to a gene: 8. The CDR3 bases are TGTGCCAGCAGCTCGTTAGCGGGAGGATCCCACGAGCAGTACTTC. Translating gives CASSSLAGGSHEQYF. Supplemented by reference TRBV11-2 and TRBJ2-7, the full variable domain reads EAGVAQSPRYKIIEKRQSVAFWCNPISGHATLYWYQQILGQGPKLLIQFQNNGVVDDSQLPKDRFSAERLKGVDSTLKIQPAKLEDSAVYLCASSSLAGGSHEQYFGPGTRLTVT.

V usage is TRBV10-3 and J usage is TRBJ2-1; 11 bases match TRBD2. Germline loops: CDR1 ENHRY, CDR2 SYGVKD. The ends lost 2 bases at V and 10 bases at J; junction bases unmatched: 16. The CDR3 is 18 residues long. The CDR3 region has the DNA TGTGCCATCAGTGAGGGTCCGGGAAATAGCGGGAGGGCGAACGAGCAGTTCTTC. Translating it yields CAISEGPGNSGRANEQFF.